This passage covers 25 T cell receptor beta chains from one sample sequenced in a study of post-analysis software for immune sequencing data. Broader study findings: When patients were compared with controls, about 5 TRBV segments were more frequent, TRBV5-6, TRBV5-1 and TRBV20-1 among them.

Unique-molecular-identifier-tagged TCR beta cDNA libraries were used. Using its own MiXCR run on the PCR reads, TCRdb lists one record per CDR3 protein. Of hundreds of thousands of distinct CDR3 sequences detected, approximately 60% appear once; the ten largest clones hold about 11%. Their antigen targets remain unknown. The source material was blood. These receptors originate from a girl aged 2 to 10 with multiple sclerosis.

V usage is TRBV20-1 and J usage is TRBJ2-1, with 7 bases fitting TRBD2. J lost 2 bases, V lost 1 base, and 11 bases had no gene match. The germline V gene encodes CDR1 DFQATT and CDR2 SNEGSKA (reference sequence). The CDR3 is 17 residues long. CDR3 in amino acids: CSARVSPAGDTYNEQFF. CDR3 DNA: TGCAGTGCTAGAGTCTCCCCGGCGGGGGATACCTACAATGAGCAGTTCTTC.

V gene TRBV20-1 combines with J gene TRBJ2-5, with D maybe TRBD2 (5 bases). CDR1 and CDR2 (germline): DFQATT, SNEGSKA (reference sequence). This CDR3 has 15 amino acids. Deletions cut 0 bases from V and 2 bases from J, with 13 bases between. The CDR3 is CSARDFGGLQETQYF. The CDR3 nucleotides are TGCAGTGCTAGAGATTTTGGCGGGCTACAAGAGACCCAGTACTTC.

The rearrangement joins TRBV29-1 to TRBJ2-3, with no clear D. Germline values: CDR1 SQVTM, CDR2 ANQGSEA. V lost 2 bases and J 2 bases, leaving 8 bases between the germline ends. This CDR3 has 13 residues. CDR3 sequence reads: CSVERQVTDTQYF. Written as DNA, the CDR3 is TGCAGCGTTGAAAGGCAGGTCACAGATACGCAGTATTTT.

This clonotype was detected only once. The rearrangement joins TRBV20-1 to TRBJ2-1; TRBD2 aligns across 7 bases. From germline, CDR1 is DFQATT and CDR2 SNEGSKA (reference sequence). The CDR3 loop spans 16 amino acids. The V segment lost 3 bases and the J segment 3 bases; nucleotides outside the gene matches: 11. The CDR3 region has the DNA TGCAGTGCTAGTCATAGCGGGCGATCGTACTACAATGAGCAGTTCTTC. It is translated as CSASHSGRSYYNEQFF.

This clonotype was detected only once. This rearrangement joins TRBV20-1 to TRBJ2-4; tentative D call: TRBD1 (7 bases). The end of the DNA is better explained by TRBJ2-7, so the J call may be wrong. Germline lookup yields CDR1 DFQATT and CDR2 SNEGSKA (reference sequence). This CDR3 has 14 residues. CDR3 sequence (DNA): TGCAGTGCTAGTCGGGGGACAGCTACCTACGAGCAGTACTTC. Its translation is CSASRGTATYEQYF.

Comment on this clonotype: This may be a read error: a much more frequent sequence differs by one nucleotide. The chain is built from TRBV12-3 or TRBV12-4 and TRBJ2-3, with 9 bases fitting TRBD1. This CDR3 region has 15 residues. The V segment lost 3 bases and the J segment 4 bases; nucleotides outside the gene matches: 5. This chain's CDR3 is CASSFGTGNPDTQYF. For the CDR3, the DNA is TGTGCCAGCAGTTTCGGGACAGGGAATCCAGATACGCAGTATTTT.

This clonotype has just a few counts. The gene calls are TRBV5-5 and TRBJ2-7; TRBD2 agrees at 8 bases. The V and J ends lost 1 base and 4 bases, in that order; junction bases with no gene match: 16. From germline, CDR1 is SGHKS and CDR2 YYEKEE (reference sequence). This CDR3 has 18 residues. The CDR3 loop is CASSLRLGAGGSRYEQYF. The DNA for the CDR3 is TGTGCCAGCAGCTTGAGGCTCGGGGCGGGAGGTTCGCGTTACGAGCAGTACTTC.

This clonotype was seen a few times. The chain recombines TRBV24-1 with TRBJ2-1; 7 nucleotides align to TRBD1. CDR1 and CDR2 (germline): KGHDR, SFDVKD. Trimming cost V 3 bases and J 5 bases; bases outside gene matches: 12. The CDR3 extends over 17 amino acids. The CDR3 coding sequence is TGTGCCACCAGTGATATCAAAACAGGGGTAAGACACAATGAGCAGTTCTTC. It yields the protein CATSDIKTGVRHNEQFF.

In its sample, this clonotype was seen a few times. The J gene is TRBJ2-7, the V gene TRBV4-2, with 7 bases matching TRBD2. The CDR3 spans 18 residues. Per the germline V gene, CDR1 is LGHNA and CDR2 is YNFKEQ. The V and J ends lost 0 bases and 0 bases, in that order; junction bases with no gene match: 11. The CDR3 sequence is CASSQDLGGGGSSYEQYF. DNA of the CDR3: TGTGCCAGCAGCCAAGATCTGGGGGGGGGAGGGAGCTCCTACGAGCAGTACTTC.

There are a few counts of this clonotype. This CDR3 reads CASSSGTSPTDTQYF. The CDR3 DNA follows: TGTGCCAGCAGCTCCGGGACTAGTCCCACAGATACGCAGTATTTT. This sequence joins TRBV11-2 and TRBJ2-3; 8 nucleotides match TRBD2. The V gene's germline CDR1 is SGHAT and CDR2 FQNNGV. J gave up 2 bases and V 4 bases, and 5 bases lay outside the gene matches. The CDR3 loop spans 15 amino acids.

The chain is built from TRBV6-2 or TRBV6-3 and TRBJ2-7; the match to TRBD2 covers 10 bases. The V segment lost 8 bases and the J segment 0 bases; nucleotides outside the gene matches: 4. The CDR3 has 14 residues. Germline CDR1 reads MNHEY; CDR2 reads SVGEGT. The DNA for the CDR3 is TGTGCCAGCCAAATAGCGGGGGGCTCCTACGAGCAGTACTTC. Its protein is CASQIAGGSYEQYF.

The chain employs TRBV7-9 and TRBJ2-1; 8 bases map to TRBD1. From germline, CDR1 is SEHNR and CDR2 FQNEAQ (reference sequence). This CDR3 comprises 14 residues. With 4 bases clipped from V and 10 bases from J, the junction kept 9 bases outside the gene matches. CDR3 sequence reads: CASSSQGASGEQFF. In DNA form, the CDR3 reads TGTGCCAGCAGCTCGCAGGGGGCTTCAGGGGAGCAGTTCTTC.

V usage is TRBV20-1 and J usage is TRBJ1-2; 12 bases map to TRBD1. This CDR3 spans 14 amino acids. In germline, CDR1 is DFQATT, CDR2 SNEGSKA (reference sequence). The CDR3 loop reads CRGTRGQGAQGYTF. CDR3 coding DNA: TGCAGGGGTACGCGGGGACAGGGGGCGCAAGGCTACACCTTC.

Turning to this clonotype: A much larger clonotype is one base distant, so this may be a read error. The J gene is TRBJ1-2, the V gene TRBV6-2 or TRBV6-3; maybe TRBD1 (6 bases). The CDR3 spans 15 residues. Trimming left V 6 bases short and J 6 bases short, with 20 bases between. Germline V gene sequence: CDR1 MNHEY, CDR2 SVGEGT. The CDR3 here is CASSQHRVREDGYTF. In DNA, the CDR3 is TGTGCCAGCAGCCAGCACAGGGTCAGGGAGGATGGCTACACCTTC.

The chain uses TRBV20-1 and TRBJ2-1; 9 nucleotides match TRBD2. The V gene's germline CDR1 is DFQATT and CDR2 SNEGSKA (reference sequence). V trimming: 1 base; J trimming: 5 bases; junction bases outside the gene matches: 15. The CDR3 length is 18 residues. The CDR3 sequence: CSARGVSGSLLAHNEQFF. In DNA, the CDR3 is TGCAGTGCTAGAGGTGTTAGCGGGAGCCTCCTCGCACACAATGAGCAGTTCTTC.

The genes are TRBV7-9 and TRBJ2-1; 7 bases match TRBD1. The CDR3 is 13 amino acids. The germline V gene has CDR1 SEHNR and CDR2 FQNEAQ (reference sequence). The V segment lost 3 bases and the J segment 8 bases; nucleotides outside the gene matches: 4. CDR3 nucleotides: TGTGCCAGCAGCTTGACAGGGTACGATGAGCAGTTCTTC. Translation gives CASSLTGYDEQFF. Variable domain in full (rest from reference TRBV7-9 and TRBJ2-1): DTGVSQNPRHKITKRGQNVTFRCDPISEHNRLYWYRQTLGQGPEFLTYFQNEAQLEKSRLLSDRFSAERPKGSFSTLEIQRTEQGDSAMYLCASSLTGYDEQFFGPGTRLTVL.

This clonotype showed up just a few times. The chain combines TRBV28 with TRBJ1-6; the D gene is possibly TRBD1 (6 bases). Germline values: CDR1 MDHEN, CDR2 SYDVKM. Trimming pared 5 bases from V and 0 bases from J, leaving 11 bases between. The length of the CDR3 is 16 residues. CDR3 nucleotides: TGTGCCAGCAGTCCCCAGGGGAGCTCCTATAATTCACCCCTCCACTTT. This gives the protein CASSPQGSSYNSPLHF.

V and J are TRBV7-9 and TRBJ2-1; tentatively, D is TRBD2 (6 bases). V was clipped by 4 bases and J by 10 bases, with 17 bases between them. This CDR3 is 14 amino acids long. CDR1 and CDR2 (germline): SEHNR, FQNEAQ (reference sequence). As DNA, the CDR3 is TGTGCCAGCAGCTCCGAGACTAGATTTAAAGAGCAGTTCTTC. This encodes CASSSETRFKEQFF.

The chain has TRBV6-1 and TRBJ1-1, with D uncertain. Germline V gives CDR1 MNHNS, CDR2 SASEGT. This CDR3 has 15 amino acids. Between the trimmed V and J ends, which lost 4 bases and 0 bases, there was a span of 12 bases. The CDR3 loop is CASSAPAGMNTEAFF. The CDR3 DNA reads as TGTGCCAGCAGTGCCCCGGCCGGGATGAACACTGAAGCTTTCTTT.

This clonotype occurred a few times. This chain links TRBV27 with TRBJ2-3; no reliable D call. V was shortened by 5 bases and J by 3 bases, with 15 bases between the two germline ends. Germline V gene data show CDR1 as MNHEY and CDR2 as SMNVEV (reference sequence). The CDR3 is made up of 15 amino acids. The CDR3 loop is CASSRTVLGTDTQYF. In DNA, the CDR3 is TGTGCCAGCAGTCGCACGGTCCTTGGGACAGATACGCAGTATTTT.

V gene TRBV7-2 combines with J gene TRBJ2-5; D is perhaps TRBD1 or TRBD2 (5 bases each). V was trimmed by 1 base and J by 5 bases, leaving 14 bases between them. This CDR3 contains 15 residues. Germline V CDR1 and CDR2: SGHTA, FQGNSA. CDR3 amino acids: CASSLEGSPQETQYF. The CDR3 region has the DNA TGTGCCAGCAGCTTAGAGGGGAGTCCGCAGGAGACCCAGTACTTC.

Note on this clonotype: One junction end disagrees with the germline gene, perhaps due to a read error. V usage is TRBV7-7 and J usage is TRBJ2-1, with D perhaps matching TRBD1 (5 bases). The CDR3 is 15 amino acids. Per germline, CDR1 SSHAT and CDR2 FNYEAQ (reference sequence). Here the CDR3 DNA reads TGTGCTAGCAGCTTAGTCAGGGCGGACATCGGAGAGCAGTTCTTC. Its translation: CASSLVRADIGEQFF.

As concerns this clonotype: At one end the junction does not follow the germline gene, possibly because of a read error. The genes are TRBV7-9 and TRBJ2-1; 9 bases line up with TRBD2. CDR1 SEHNR and CDR2 FQNEAQ come from the germline V gene (reference sequence). The CDR3 contains 13 residues. Here the CDR3 reads CASSLALAGQQVF. In DNA, the CDR3 is TGTGCCAGCAGCTTAGCGCTAGCGGGGCAGCAGGTCTTC.

The chain couples TRBV10-3 to TRBJ2-5, with 9 bases fitting TRBD1. Near its end, the DNA agrees better with TRBJ2-7, so the J call may be wrong. The length of the CDR3 is 17 residues. Germline CDR1 reads ENHRY; CDR2 reads SYGVKD. As DNA, the CDR3 is TGTGCCATCAGTCCCGAGGCCGGGACAGGGTATTGGCACGAGCAGTACTTC. It translates to CAISPEAGTGYWHEQYF.

The gene calls are TRBV7-8 and TRBJ1-1; D is possibly TRBD1 (6 bases). The CDR3 runs to 15 residues. The V and J ends lost 0 bases and 5 bases respectively, with 13 bases between them. The germline CDR1 and CDR2 sequences are SGHVS and FQNEAQ. The CDR3 protein is CASSLAGTGTTEAFF. The CDR3 coding sequence is TGTGCCAGCAGCTTAGCGGGAACAGGGACGACTGAAGCTTTCTTT.